Presented here are 3 T cell receptor beta chains from one specimen sequenced in a study of T cell repertoires in cytomegalovirus infection. TCRdb analysed the reads with MiXCR anew, one entry per CDR3 protein. Here the sample spans under 350,000 distinct CDR3 sequences, 9.5% being singletons. The sequenced material came from PBMCs. The source is a human donor in good health (CMV status not recorded). Some clones in this sample may be carry-over from other donors' samples.

This chain links TRBV28 with TRBJ1-2; D remains unclear. This CDR3 spans 15 amino acids. The ends were cut back, 6 bases at V and 8 bases at J, with 22 bases in the middle. Germline lookup yields CDR1 MDHEN and CDR2 SYDVKM. The CDR3 coding sequence is TGTGCCAGCAGCTACTCACAAACACGAGGGTTGGGCTACACCTTC. This codes for CASSYSQTRGLGYTF.

This clonotype was observed a handful of times. The rearrangement links TRBV7-2 to TRBJ2-1; no firm D call. The CDR3 is made up of 13 amino acids. Per the germline V gene, CDR1 is SGHTA and CDR2 is FQGNSA. Trimming removed 1 base at V and 5 bases at J, with 6 bases between. CDR3 in amino acids: CASSLVRNNEQFF. DNA of the CDR3: TGTGCCAGCAGCTTAGTACGGAACAATGAGCAGTTCTTC.

The table lists this clonotype with a few counts. The rearrangement uses TRBV30 and TRBJ1-1; D is ambiguous. Germline-derived CDR1 and CDR2 are GTSNPN and SVGIG (reference sequence). The CDR3 totals 9 residues. Trimming stripped 4 bases from V and 6 bases from J, with 3 bases between. CDR3 sequence (DNA): TGTGCCTGGATGCCTGAAGCTTTCTTT. Its protein is CAWMPEAFF.